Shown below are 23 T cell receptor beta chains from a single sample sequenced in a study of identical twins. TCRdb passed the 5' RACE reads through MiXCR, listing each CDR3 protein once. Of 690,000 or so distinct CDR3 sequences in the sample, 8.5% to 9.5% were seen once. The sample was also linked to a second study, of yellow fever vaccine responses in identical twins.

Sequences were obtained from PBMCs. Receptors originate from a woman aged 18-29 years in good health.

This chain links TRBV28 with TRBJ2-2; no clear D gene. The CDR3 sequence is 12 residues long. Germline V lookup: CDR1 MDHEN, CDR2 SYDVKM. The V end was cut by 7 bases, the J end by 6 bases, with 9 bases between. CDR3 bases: TGTGCCAGCACCCAAACGTCCGGGGAGCTGTTTTTT. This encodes CASTQTSGELFF.

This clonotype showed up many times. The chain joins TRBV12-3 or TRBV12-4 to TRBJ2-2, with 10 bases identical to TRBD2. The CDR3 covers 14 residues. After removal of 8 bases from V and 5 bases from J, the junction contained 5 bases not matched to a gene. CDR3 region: CASRTSGLTGELFF. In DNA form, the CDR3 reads TGTGCCAGCCGGACTAGCGGTCTAACCGGGGAGCTGTTTTTT.

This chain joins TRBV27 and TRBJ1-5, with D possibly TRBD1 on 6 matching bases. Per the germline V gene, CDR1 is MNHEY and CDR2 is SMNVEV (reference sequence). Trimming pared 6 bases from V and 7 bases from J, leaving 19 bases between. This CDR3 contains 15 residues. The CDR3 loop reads CASRKSGTKNQPQHF. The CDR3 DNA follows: TGTGCCAGCAGGAAATCCGGGACAAAGAACCAGCCCCAGCATTTT.

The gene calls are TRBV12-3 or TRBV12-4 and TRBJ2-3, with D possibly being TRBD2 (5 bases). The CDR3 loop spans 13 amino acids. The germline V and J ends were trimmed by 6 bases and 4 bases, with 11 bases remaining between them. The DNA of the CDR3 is TGTGCCAGCAGGGACCGAGGGCCAGATACGCAGTATTTT. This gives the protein CASRDRGPDTQYF.

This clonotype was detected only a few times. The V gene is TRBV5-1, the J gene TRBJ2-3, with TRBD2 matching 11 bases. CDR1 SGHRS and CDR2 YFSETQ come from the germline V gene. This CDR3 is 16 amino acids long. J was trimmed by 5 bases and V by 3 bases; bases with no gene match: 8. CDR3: CASSSELAGAVDTQYF. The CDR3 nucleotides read TGCGCCAGCAGCTCAGAACTAGCGGGAGCCGTAGATACGCAGTATTTT.

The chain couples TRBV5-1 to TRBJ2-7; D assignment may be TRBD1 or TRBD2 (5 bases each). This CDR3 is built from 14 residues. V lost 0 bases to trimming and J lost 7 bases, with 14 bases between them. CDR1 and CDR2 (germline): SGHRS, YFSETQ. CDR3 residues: CASSLAGEGIEQYF. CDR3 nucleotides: TGCGCCAGCAGCTTGGCCGGTGAGGGGATTGAGCAGTACTTC.

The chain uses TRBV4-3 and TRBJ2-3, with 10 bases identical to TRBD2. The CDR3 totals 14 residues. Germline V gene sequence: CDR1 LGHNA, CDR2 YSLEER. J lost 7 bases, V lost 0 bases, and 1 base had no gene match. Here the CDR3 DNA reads TGCGCCAGCAGCCAAGAACTAGCGGGAAATACGCAGTATTTT. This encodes CASSQELAGNTQYF.

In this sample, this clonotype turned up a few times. In nucleotides, the CDR3 is TGCGCCAGCAGCTTAAGGACTAGCGGGGAGGGGAATGAGCAGTTCTTC. This encodes CASSLRTSGEGNEQFF. The V and J genes are TRBV5-1 and TRBJ2-1; 12 bases align to TRBD2. CDR3 size: 16 residues. Germline V gene data show CDR1 as SGHRS and CDR2 as YFSETQ. The trim removed 2 bases at V and 7 bases at J, leaving 7 bases unmatched.

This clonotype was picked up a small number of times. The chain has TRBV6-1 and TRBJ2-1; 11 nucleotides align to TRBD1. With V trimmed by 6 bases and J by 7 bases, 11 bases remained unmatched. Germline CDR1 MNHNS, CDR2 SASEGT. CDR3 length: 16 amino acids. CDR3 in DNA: TGTGCCAGCAGCCTCCGCGGACAGGGGGCATGGAATGAGCAGTTCTTC. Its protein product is CASSLRGQGAWNEQFF.

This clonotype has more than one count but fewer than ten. This CDR3 reads CASSLSSGPSYEQYF. CDR3 nucleotides: TGTGCCAGCAGCTTAAGTTCGGGTCCCTCCTACGAGCAGTACTTC. The rearrangement links TRBV7-2 to TRBJ2-7; D gene ambiguous. V shed 2 bases and J shed 0 bases, with 11 bases lying between them. Germline values: CDR1 SGHTA, CDR2 FQGNSA. CDR3 length: 15 residues.

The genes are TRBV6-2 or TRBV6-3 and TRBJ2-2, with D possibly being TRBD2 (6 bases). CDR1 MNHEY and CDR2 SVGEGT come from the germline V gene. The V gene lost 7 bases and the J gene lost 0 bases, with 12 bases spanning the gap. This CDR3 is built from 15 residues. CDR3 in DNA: TGTGCCAGCATTAACGGGGGTTCGAACACCGGGGAGCTGTTTTTT. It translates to CASINGGSNTGELFF.

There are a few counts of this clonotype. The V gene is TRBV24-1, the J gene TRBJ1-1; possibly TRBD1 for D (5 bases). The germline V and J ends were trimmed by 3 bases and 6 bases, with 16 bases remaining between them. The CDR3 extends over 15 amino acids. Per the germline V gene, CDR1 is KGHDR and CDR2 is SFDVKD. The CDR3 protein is CATSDGDGGLAEAFF. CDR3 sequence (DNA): TGTGCCACCAGTGATGGGGACGGAGGGTTGGCTGAAGCTTTCTTT.

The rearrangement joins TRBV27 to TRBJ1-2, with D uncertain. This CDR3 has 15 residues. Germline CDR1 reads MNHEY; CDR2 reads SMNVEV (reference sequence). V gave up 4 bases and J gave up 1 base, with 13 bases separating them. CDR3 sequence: CASSSPTDYNYGYTF. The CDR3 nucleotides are TGTGCCAGCAGTTCTCCCACTGATTATAACTATGGCTACACCTTC.

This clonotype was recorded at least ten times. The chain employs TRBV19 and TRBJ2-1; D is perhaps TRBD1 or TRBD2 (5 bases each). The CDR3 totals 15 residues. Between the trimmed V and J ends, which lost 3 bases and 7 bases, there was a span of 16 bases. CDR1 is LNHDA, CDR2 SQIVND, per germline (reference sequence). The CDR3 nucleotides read TGTGCCAGTAGTATTCTTGGGGGACCAGGAAATGAGCAGTTCTTC. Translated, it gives CASSILGGPGNEQFF. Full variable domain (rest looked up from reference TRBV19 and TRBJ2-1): DGGITQSPKYLFRKEGQNVTLSCEQNLNHDAMYWYRQDPGQGLRLIYYSQIVNDFQKGDIAEGYSVSREKKESFPLTVTSAQKNPTAFYLCASSILGGPGNEQFFGPGTRLTVL.

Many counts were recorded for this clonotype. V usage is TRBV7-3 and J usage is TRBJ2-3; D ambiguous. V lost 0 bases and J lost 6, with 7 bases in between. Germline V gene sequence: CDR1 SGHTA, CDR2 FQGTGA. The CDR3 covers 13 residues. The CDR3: CASSLTVADTQYF. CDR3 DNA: TGTGCCAGCAGCTTAACGGTAGCCGATACGCAGTATTTT.

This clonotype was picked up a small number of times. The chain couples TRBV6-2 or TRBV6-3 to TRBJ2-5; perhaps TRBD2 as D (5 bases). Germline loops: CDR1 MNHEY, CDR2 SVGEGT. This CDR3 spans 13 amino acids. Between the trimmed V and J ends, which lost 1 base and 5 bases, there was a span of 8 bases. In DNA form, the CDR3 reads TGTGCCAGCAGTTACTACCGGAGGGAGACCCAGTACTTC. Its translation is CASSYYRRETQYF.

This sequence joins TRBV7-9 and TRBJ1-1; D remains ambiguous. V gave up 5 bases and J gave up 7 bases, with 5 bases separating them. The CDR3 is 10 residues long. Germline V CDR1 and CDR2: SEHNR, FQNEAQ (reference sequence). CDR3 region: CASSISEAFF. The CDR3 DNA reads TGTGCCAGCAGCATAAGTGAAGCTTTCTTT.

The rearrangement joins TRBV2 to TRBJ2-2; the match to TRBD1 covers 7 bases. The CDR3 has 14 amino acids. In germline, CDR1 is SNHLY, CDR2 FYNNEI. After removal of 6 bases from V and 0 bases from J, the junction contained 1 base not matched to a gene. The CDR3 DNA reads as TGTGCCAGCAGGGGACAGACGAACACCGGGGAGCTGTTTTTT. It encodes CASRGQTNTGELFF. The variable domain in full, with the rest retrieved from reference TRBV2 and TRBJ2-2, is EPEVTQTPSHQVTQMGQEVILRCVPISNHLYFYWYRQILGQKVEFLVSFYNNEISEKSEIFDDQFSVERPDGSNFTLKIRSTKLEDSAMYFCASRGQTNTGELFFGEGSRLTVL.

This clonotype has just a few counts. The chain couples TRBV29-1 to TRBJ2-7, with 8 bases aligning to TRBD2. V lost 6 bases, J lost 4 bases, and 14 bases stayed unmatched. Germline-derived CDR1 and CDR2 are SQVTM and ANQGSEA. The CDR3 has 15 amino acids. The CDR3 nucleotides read TGCAGCGTCCAGGCGTTTGCTAGCGGGCCATACGAGCAGTACTTC. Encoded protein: CSVQAFASGPYEQYF.

The CDR3: CASSEFSETNYGYTF. In nucleotides, the CDR3 is TGTGCCAGCAGTGAATTTAGCGAAACTAACTATGGCTACACCTTC. The V gene is TRBV2, the J gene TRBJ1-2; D remains unclear. The CDR3 spans 15 residues. Trimming took off 2 bases at V and 0 bases at J, with 10 bases between the two ends. Germline V gene sequence: CDR1 SNHLY, CDR2 FYNNEI.

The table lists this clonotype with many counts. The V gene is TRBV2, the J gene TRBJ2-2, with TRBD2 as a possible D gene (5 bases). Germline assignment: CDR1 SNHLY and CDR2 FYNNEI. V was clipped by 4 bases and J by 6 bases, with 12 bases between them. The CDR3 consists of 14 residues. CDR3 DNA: TGTGCCAGCAGTGTGGCGGGTAGCGCCGGGGAGCTGTTTTTT. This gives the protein CASSVAGSAGELFF.

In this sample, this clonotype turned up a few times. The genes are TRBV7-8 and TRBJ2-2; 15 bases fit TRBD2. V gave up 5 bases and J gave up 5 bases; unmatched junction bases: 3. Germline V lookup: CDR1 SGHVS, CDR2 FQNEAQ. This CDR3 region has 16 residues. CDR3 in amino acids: CASSQGLAGGTGELFF. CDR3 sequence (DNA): TGTGCCAGCAGCCAGGGACTAGCGGGAGGAACCGGGGAGCTGTTTTTT.

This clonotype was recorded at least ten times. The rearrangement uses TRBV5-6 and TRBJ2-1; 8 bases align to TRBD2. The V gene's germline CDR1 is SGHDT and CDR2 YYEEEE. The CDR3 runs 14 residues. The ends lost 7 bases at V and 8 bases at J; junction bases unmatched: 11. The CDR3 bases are TGTGCCAGCGGCCGGGGGAGTAGCGGGGATGAGCAGTTCTTC. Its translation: CASGRGSSGDEQFF.